This T cell receptor beta chain was sequenced during a study of regulatory T cells in long-lasting Graves disease. General study results and limits: No thyroid tissue was studied; the work used peripheral blood only. Compared with new cases, persistent Graves' patients showed reduced TCR diversity. Sample size, which was small, may have reduced accuracy. Newly diagnosed patients shared 1,000 or so public clonotypes; persistent patients shared 2,500 to 3,000.

This CDR3 has 17 amino acids. Trimming cost V 3 bases and J 0 bases, with 18 bases left between them. Germline loops: CDR1 DFQATT, CDR2 SNEGSKA (reference sequence). Concerning this clonotype itself: Its antigen is as yet unknown.

Arm-PCR of CDR3 regions and iRepertoire HTBI primers were the basis on which TCR beta libraries were built. TCRdb re-called the multiplex PCR reads through MiXCR, storing one row per CDR3 protein. The data show approximately 690,000 distinct CDR3 sequences, with roughly 30% seen just once and 42% held by the top ten. Time point given: persistent/refractory GD, antithyroid drugs over 5 years with positive TRAb. Scientists built the TCR library using RNA that was extracted from PBMCs. The receptor's source is a female donor with Graves disease. The chain links TRBV20-1 to TRBJ1-5; tentative D call: TRBD1 (6 bases). Sequencing was performed on peripheral blood mononuclear cells (PBMCs), taken when the disease was refractory, from a patient treated with antithyroid drugs. CDR3 in DNA: TGCAGTGCTAGTATACGCGGGGCAGGGGATAGCAATCAGCCCCAGCATTTT. It yields the protein CSASIRGAGDSNQPQHF.